These T cell receptor beta chains were read from a single sample in a study of T-cell memory formation after mild COVID-19. TCRdb called the 5' RACE reads again in MiXCR, with one record for every CDR3 protein. This table has around 220,000 distinct CDR3 sequences, approximately 16% appearing once. Sequencing input: PBMCs or a T cell subset sorted from them (not recorded which). Receptors were obtained from a man aged 18 to 35 who had mild COVID-19 (a few samples of this study predate the infection). Cell type and time point are not known. The CDR3 runs from the conserved cysteine through the conserved F or W. The D gene is left open where the match is weak. Clone size is not always given. Where it is, it says once, few, many or a class for expanded clones.

V	J	size	D	CDR3	DNA
TRBV9	TRBJ2-7	few	TRBD2	CASSVGRTSGYEQYF	TGTGCCAGCAGCGTAGGTCGGACTAGCGGTTACGAGCAGTACTTC
TRBV11-2	TRBJ1-4	.	TRBD1	CASSLWGRQGGEKLFF	TGTGCCAGCAGCCTATGGGGTCGACAGGGGGGCGAAAAACTGTTTTTT
TRBV20-1	TRBJ2-5	few	TRBD1	CSATDRNQETQYF	TGCAGTGCCACGGACAGGAACCAAGAGACCCAGTACTTC
TRBV7-6	TRBJ2-1	.	TRBD2	CASMGLAGGRNEQFF	TGTGCCAGCATGGGACTAGCGGGGGGCAGAAATGAGCAGTTCTTC
TRBV28	TRBJ1-2	.	.	CASSLWETYGYTF	TGTGCCAGCAGTTTATGGGAAACATATGGCTACACCTTC
TRBV6-4	TRBJ2-3	.	.	CASSDIQEADTQYF	TGTGCCAGCAGTGACATCCAGGAGGCAGATACGCAGTATTTT
TRBV5-1	TRBJ1-1	many	.	CASSLAENTEAFF	TGCGCCAGCAGCTTGGCAGAGAACACTGAAGCTTTCTTT
TRBV7-9	TRBJ1-1	few	TRBD1	CASSPTGTATLEAFF	TGTGCCAGCAGTCCAACAGGGACAGCAACACTTGAAGCTTTCTTT
TRBV12-3/TRBV12-4	TRBJ1-2	few	.	CASSFGVHYGYTF	TGTGCCAGCAGTTTCGGGGTCCACTATGGCTACACCTTC
TRBV6-5	TRBJ1-2	few	.	CASGRFYGYTF	TGTGCCAGCGGGAGGTTCTATGGCTACACCTTC
TRBV6-6	TRBJ2-1	few	.	CASSAHRSEQFF	TGTGCCAGCAGTGCACACAGGAGTGAGCAGTTCTTC